These T cell receptor beta chains were read from a single sample in a study of cytomegalovirus exposure and HLA in healthy donors. Here immunoSEQ multiplex PCR was the method, and the copy in TCRdb shows in-frame clones only, minus some. The sample records hundreds of thousands of clones, more than 75% being singletons. Source material: PBMCs. The receptor source for this set is a male donor in good health and CMV-seronegative. CDR3s include the opening cysteine and the closing phenylalanine or tryptophan. Fields, in order: CDR3 protein, CDR3 DNA, clone size, J gene, D gene, V gene. The D gene is left open where the match is weak. Size is stated for part of the rows, as once, few or many counts, or as a class when the clone is expanded.

CDR3aa: CASSLLGGYGYTF; CDR3nt: TGTGCCAGCAGTTTATTAGGGGGTTATGGCTACACCTTC; abundance: -; j_gene: TRBJ1-2; d_gene: -; v_gene: TRBV28
CDR3aa: CASSFNGDNSPLHF; CDR3nt: TGTGCCAGCTCGTTTAACGGGGATAATTCACCCCTCCACTTT; abundance: -; j_gene: TRBJ1-6; d_gene: -; v_gene: TRBV18
CDR3aa: CASSGSLGYTF; CDR3nt: TGTGCCAGCAGCGGGAGCCTTGGCTACACCTTC; abundance: -; j_gene: TRBJ1-2; d_gene: -; v_gene: TRBV5-6
CDR3aa: CSVAGTSRYEQYF; CDR3nt: TGCAGCGTGGCCGGGACTAGTCGCTACGAGCAGTACTTC; abundance: -; j_gene: TRBJ2-7; d_gene: TRBD2; v_gene: TRBV29-1
CDR3aa: CASSQDRRQTAEAFF; CDR3nt: TGTGCCAGCAGCCAAGATCGGAGGCAGACCGCTGAAGCTTTCTTT; abundance: few; j_gene: TRBJ1-1; d_gene: -; v_gene: TRBV4-2
CDR3aa: CASRAGGTHEQYF; CDR3nt: TGTGCCAGCCGAGCGGGAGGTACGCACGAGCAGTACTTC; abundance: -; j_gene: TRBJ2-7; d_gene: TRBD2; v_gene: TRBV2
CDR3aa: CASTQGLSTPFTF; CDR3nt: TGTGCCAGCACACAGGGGCTGTCGACTCCTTTCACCTTC; abundance: -; j_gene: TRBJ1-2; d_gene: TRBD1; v_gene: TRBV6-4
CDR3aa: CASSVQGGYEQYF; CDR3nt: TGTGCCAGCAGCGTGCAGGGGGGCTACGAGCAGTACTTC; abundance: -; j_gene: TRBJ2-7; d_gene: -; v_gene: TRBV5-4
CDR3aa: CAWNEGHLNTIYF; CDR3nt: TGTGCCTGGAATGAGGGACACCTTAACACCATATATTTT; abundance: -; j_gene: TRBJ1-3; d_gene: -; v_gene: TRBV30
CDR3aa: CASSYLVGGETQYF; CDR3nt: TGCGCCAGCAGCTACCTTGTGGGCGGGGAGACGCAGTATTTT; abundance: once; j_gene: TRBJ2-3; d_gene: -; v_gene: TRBV5-1
CDR3aa: CASSILRGVVDTGELFF; CDR3nt: TGTGCCAGTAGTATATTACGGGGAGTAGTGGACACCGGGGAGCTGTTTTTT; abundance: -; j_gene: TRBJ2-2; d_gene: -; v_gene: TRBV19
CDR3aa: CASSLKTRDPHYEQYF; CDR3nt: TGTGCCAGTAGCCTAAAGACCCGGGATCCTCACTACGAGCAGTACTTC; abundance: -; j_gene: TRBJ2-7; d_gene: -; v_gene: TRBV19
CDR3aa: CASSLLGGETQYF; CDR3nt: TGCGCCAGCAGCTTGTTGGGGGGAGAGACCCAGTACTTC; abundance: -; j_gene: TRBJ2-5; d_gene: -; v_gene: TRBV4-1
CDR3aa: CASSGRVVSTDTQYF; CDR3nt: TGTGCCAGCAGCGGCAGGGTTGTTAGCACAGATACGCAGTATTTT; abundance: -; j_gene: TRBJ2-3; d_gene: -; v_gene: TRBV7-9
CDR3aa: CASSSTGEGYGYTF; CDR3nt: TGTGCCAGCAGTTCGACAGGGGAGGGGTATGGCTACACCTTC; abundance: -; j_gene: TRBJ1-2; d_gene: TRBD1; v_gene: TRBV28
CDR3aa: CASSTGTSGSTDTQYF; CDR3nt: TGTGCCAGCAGCACTGGGACTAGCGGAAGCACAGATACGCAGTATTTT; abundance: -; j_gene: TRBJ2-3; d_gene: TRBD2; v_gene: TRBV5-4
CDR3aa: CASSLGQQETQYF; CDR3nt: TGTGCCAGCTCATTAGGACAGCAAGAGACCCAGTACTTC; abundance: -; j_gene: TRBJ2-5; d_gene: -; v_gene: TRBV18
CDR3aa: CASSLGPGRGQPQHF; CDR3nt: TGCGCCAGCAGCTTGGGCCCAGGACGAGGGCAGCCCCAGCATTTT; abundance: -; j_gene: TRBJ1-5; d_gene: -; v_gene: TRBV5-1
CDR3aa: CASSFLPGDDQPQHF; CDR3nt: TGCGCCAGCAGCTTCTTACCGGGTGACGATCAGCCCCAGCATTTT; abundance: -; j_gene: TRBJ1-5; d_gene: -; v_gene: TRBV4-1
CDR3aa: CASSQTGTRVNEQFF; CDR3nt: TGCGCCAGCAGCCAAACCGGGACTAGGGTCAATGAGCAGTTCTTC; abundance: -; j_gene: TRBJ2-1; d_gene: TRBD2; v_gene: TRBV4-1
CDR3aa: CASSLWGGRTDTQYF; CDR3nt: TGTGCCAGCAGCTTATGGGGCGGTCGGACAGATACGCAGTATTTT; abundance: -; j_gene: TRBJ2-3; d_gene: -; v_gene: TRBV7-2
CDR3aa: CAWNLPGNGYTF; CDR3nt: TGTGCCTGGAACCTACCGGGGAATGGCTACACCTTC; abundance: -; j_gene: TRBJ1-2; d_gene: -; v_gene: TRBV30
CDR3aa: CASSRDSSTDTQYF; CDR3nt: TGTGCCAGCAGCCGGGACAGCTCCACAGATACGCAGTATTTT; abundance: -; j_gene: TRBJ2-3; d_gene: TRBD1; v_gene: TRBV14
CDR3aa: CASSLYRTLTRQETQYF; CDR3nt: TGTGCCAGCAGCTTGTACCGAACCCTAACGCGCCAAGAGACCCAGTACTTC; abundance: -; j_gene: TRBJ2-5; d_gene: -; v_gene: TRBV5-6
CDR3aa: CASSLGQANRKTQYF; CDR3nt: TGTGCCAGCAGCCTCGGGCAGGCGAACAGGAAGACCCAGTACTTC; abundance: -; j_gene: TRBJ2-5; d_gene: -; v_gene: TRBV6-5
CDR3aa: CATSRGGGGGNSPLHF; CDR3nt: TGTGCCACCAGCAGAGGGGGAGGGGGAGGGAATTCACCCCTCCACTTT; abundance: -; j_gene: TRBJ1-6; d_gene: -; v_gene: TRBV15
CDR3aa: CASSTDTAGAGELFF; CDR3nt: TGTGCCAGCAGCACGGACACGGCGGGGGCCGGGGAGCTGTTTTTT; abundance: -; j_gene: TRBJ2-2; d_gene: TRBD2; v_gene: TRBV5-4
CDR3aa: CASSNGGGRLAKNIQYF; CDR3nt: TGTGCCAGCAGCAATGGGGGGGGTCGACTAGCCAAAAACATTCAGTACTTC; abundance: -; j_gene: TRBJ2-4; d_gene: TRBD2; v_gene: TRBV7-9
CDR3aa: CASSSSGNTYNEQFF; CDR3nt: TGTGCCAGCTCGTCTAGCGGGAACACCTACAATGAGCAGTTCTTC; abundance: -; j_gene: TRBJ2-1; d_gene: TRBD2; v_gene: TRBV18
CDR3aa: CASSYETSGLSSYNEQFF; CDR3nt: TGTGCCAGCAGCTACGAGACTAGCGGGTTAAGCTCCTACAATGAGCAGTTCTTC; abundance: -; j_gene: TRBJ2-1; d_gene: TRBD2; v_gene: TRBV13
CDR3aa: CASSQGSGNTIYF; CDR3nt: TGTGCCAGCAGTCAGGGTTCTGGAAACACCATATATTTT; abundance: -; j_gene: TRBJ1-3; d_gene: -; v_gene: TRBV5-6
CDR3aa: CASSATVYEQYF; CDR3nt: TGTGCCAGCAGCGCGACAGTTTACGAGCAGTACTTC; abundance: once; j_gene: TRBJ2-7; d_gene: -; v_gene: TRBV9
CDR3aa: CASSSRTGGAYTGELFF; CDR3nt: TGTGCCAGCAGCTCACGGACAGGGGGCGCTTACACCGGGGAGCTGTTTTTT; abundance: few; j_gene: TRBJ2-2; d_gene: TRBD1; v_gene: TRBV7-9
CDR3aa: CASSSGREGPAGELFF; CDR3nt: TGTGCCAGCAGCTCGGGGCGGGAGGGCCCCGCCGGGGAGCTGTTTTTT; abundance: -; j_gene: TRBJ2-2; d_gene: TRBD2; v_gene: TRBV11-3
CDR3aa: CASSQGLAGGPQYF; CDR3nt: TGTGCCAGTAGCCAAGGACTAGCGGGAGGGCCTCAGTACTTC; abundance: few; j_gene: TRBJ2-7; d_gene: TRBD2; v_gene: TRBV19
CDR3aa: CASRQAGALYEQYF; CDR3nt: TGTGCCAGCAGGCAGGCAGGGGCTCTCTACGAGCAGTACTTC; abundance: once; j_gene: TRBJ2-7; d_gene: -; v_gene: TRBV5-4
CDR3aa: CASSPRPTGRGEKLFF; CDR3nt: TGTGCCAGCAGCCCTCGTCCGACAGGGAGAGGTGAAAAACTGTTTTTT; abundance: -; j_gene: TRBJ1-4; d_gene: TRBD1; v_gene: TRBV9
CDR3aa: CASSTGQSSYNEQFF; CDR3nt: TGTGCCAGTAGTACAGGACAGAGCTCCTACAATGAGCAGTTCTTC; abundance: once; j_gene: TRBJ2-1; d_gene: -; v_gene: TRBV19
CDR3aa: CASSSGLAESTDTQYF; CDR3nt: TGTGCCAGCAGTTCGGGACTAGCGGAAAGCACAGATACGCAGTATTTT; abundance: -; j_gene: TRBJ2-3; d_gene: TRBD2; v_gene: TRBV2
CDR3aa: CASSLEGGGINEQFF; CDR3nt: TGCGCCAGCAGCTTGGAGGGGGGAGGGATCAATGAGCAGTTCTTC; abundance: -; j_gene: TRBJ2-1; d_gene: -; v_gene: TRBV5-1
CDR3aa: CASSPPASGAKTQYF; CDR3nt: TGTGCCAGCTCACCACCGGCTTCGGGAGCAAAGACCCAGTACTTC; abundance: -; j_gene: TRBJ2-5; d_gene: -; v_gene: TRBV18
CDR3aa: CATSRVLTAGGDNEQFF; CDR3nt: TGTGCCACCAGCAGAGTGCTGACAGCGGGAGGTGACAATGAGCAGTTCTTC; abundance: -; j_gene: TRBJ2-1; d_gene: TRBD2; v_gene: TRBV15
CDR3aa: CASSEEWSGRVYEQYF; CDR3nt: TGTGCCAGCAGTGAAGAGTGGTCCGGGCGGGTCTACGAGCAGTACTTC; abundance: -; j_gene: TRBJ2-7; d_gene: -; v_gene: TRBV6-1
CDR3aa: CASSFDKGQVFSYEQYF; CDR3nt: TGTGCCAGCAGCTTTGATAAGGGACAGGTTTTTTCCTACGAGCAGTACTTC; abundance: -; j_gene: TRBJ2-7; d_gene: TRBD1; v_gene: TRBV5-6
CDR3aa: CASSESIGQTEAFF; CDR3nt: TGCGCCAGCAGTGAGTCAATAGGACAGACTGAAGCTTTCTTT; abundance: few; j_gene: TRBJ1-1; d_gene: -; v_gene: TRBV10-1